Presented here are 3 T cell receptor beta chains from one specimen sequenced in a study of technical replicates of blood from a few donors. Only in-frame clones appear in the TCRdb table, and some are missing; sequencing was by immunoSEQ multiplex PCR. The table includes tens of thousands of clones, about 95% detected once. The sequenced sample was T cells isolated from PBMCs. The receptors here all came from a human donor in good health.

The J gene is TRBJ1-2, the V gene TRBV30, with D possibly matching TRBD1 (5 bases). Trimming stripped 4 bases from V and 4 bases from J, with 13 bases between. The CDR3 is 13 residues long. Germline V gene sequence: CDR1 GTSNPN, CDR2 SVGIG (reference sequence). The CDR3 bases are TGTGCCTGGATGGGCAGGACACTCTATGGCTACACCTTC. Its translation is CAWMGRTLYGYTF.

V is TRBV2 and J is TRBJ2-7; D is perhaps TRBD2 (5 bases). V was cut by 6 bases and J by 3 bases, with 12 bases left in between. CDR1 is SNHLY and CDR2 is FYNNEI in the germline V gene. This CDR3 contains 13 residues. CDR3 in amino acids: CASRLPGNYEQYF. As DNA, the CDR3 is TGTGCCAGCAGACTCCCGGGAAACTACGAGCAGTACTTC.

The chain carries TRBV30 and TRBJ2-5; TRBD2 matches 9 bases. Germline V gene data show CDR1 as GTSNPN and CDR2 as SVGIG (reference sequence). With V trimmed by 5 bases and J by 5 bases, 15 bases remained unmatched. This CDR3 spans 16 amino acids. The chain's CDR3 is CAWGRAAGGPRETQYF. The DNA of the CDR3 is TGTGCCTGGGGCCGGGCGGCGGGGGGGCCTCGGGAGACCCAGTACTTC.